This T cell receptor beta chain was identified during a study of CD8 T cells in ankylosing spondylitis. The length of the CDR3 is 13 residues. CDR1 SGHAT and CDR2 FQNNGV come from the germline V gene. V was shortened by 8 bases and J by 3 bases, with 13 bases between the two germline ends. Notes on the study in general: Existing reports had already noted some motif variants in reactive arthritis synovial fluid and blood. Reportedly, significant enrichment of disease-linked clones occurred in matched ankylosing spondylitis synovial fluid. Ankylosing spondylitis blood appeared to be characterized by a TCR beta motif of about eight highly homologous variants.

Points on this clonotype: Its cognate antigen is unknown.

Libraries for TCR beta were made by quantitative 5'-RACE with molecular barcodes. TCRdb re-called the 5' RACE reads through MiXCR, storing one row per CDR3 protein. The repertoire includes hundreds of thousands of distinct CDR3 sequences, 8.2% of them detected once, and around 4.9% sits in the top ten. This TCR derives from a female donor with ankylosing spondylitis or in good health (not recorded which). The sample comprised blood, either unsorted or a sorted T cell fraction (not recorded which). The chain links TRBV11-2 to TRBJ2-5, with D perhaps given as TRBD1 or TRBD2 (6 bases each). This CDR3 reads CASARRGEETQYF. In DNA, the CDR3 is TGTGCCAGCGCGCGGAGGGGGGAAGAGACCCAGTACTTC.